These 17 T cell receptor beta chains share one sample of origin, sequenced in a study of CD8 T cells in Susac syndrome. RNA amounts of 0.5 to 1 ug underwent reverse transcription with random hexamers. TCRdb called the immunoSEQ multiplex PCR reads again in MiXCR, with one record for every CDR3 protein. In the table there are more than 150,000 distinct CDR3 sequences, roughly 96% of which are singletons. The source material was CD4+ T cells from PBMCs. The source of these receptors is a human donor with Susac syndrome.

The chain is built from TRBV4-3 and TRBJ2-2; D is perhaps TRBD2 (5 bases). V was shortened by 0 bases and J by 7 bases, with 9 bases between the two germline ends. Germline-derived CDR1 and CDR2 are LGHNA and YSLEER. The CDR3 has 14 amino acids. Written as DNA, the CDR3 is TGCGCCAGCAGCCAAGATCGGAGGATCGGGGAGCTGTTTTTT. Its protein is CASSQDRRIGELFF.

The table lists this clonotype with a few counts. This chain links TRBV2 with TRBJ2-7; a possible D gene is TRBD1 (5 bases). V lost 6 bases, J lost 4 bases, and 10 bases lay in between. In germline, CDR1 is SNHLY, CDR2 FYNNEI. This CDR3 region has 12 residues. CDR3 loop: CASRGDSYEQYF. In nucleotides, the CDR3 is TGTGCCAGCAGGGGCGACAGTTACGAGCAGTACTTC.

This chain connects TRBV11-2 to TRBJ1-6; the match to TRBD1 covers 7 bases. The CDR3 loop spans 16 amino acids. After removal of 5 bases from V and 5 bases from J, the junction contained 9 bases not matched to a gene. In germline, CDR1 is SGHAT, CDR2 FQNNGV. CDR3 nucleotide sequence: TGTGCCAGCAGCCGATGGCAGGACAGGAATAATTCACCCCTCCACTTT. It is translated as CASSRWQDRNNSPLHF.

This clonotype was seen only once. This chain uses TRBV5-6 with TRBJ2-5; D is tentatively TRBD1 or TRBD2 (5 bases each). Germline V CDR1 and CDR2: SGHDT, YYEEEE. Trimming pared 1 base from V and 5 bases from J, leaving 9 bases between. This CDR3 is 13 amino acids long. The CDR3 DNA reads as TGTGCCAGCAGCTTGTACGGGACGGAGACCCAGTACTTC. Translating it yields CASSLYGTETQYF.

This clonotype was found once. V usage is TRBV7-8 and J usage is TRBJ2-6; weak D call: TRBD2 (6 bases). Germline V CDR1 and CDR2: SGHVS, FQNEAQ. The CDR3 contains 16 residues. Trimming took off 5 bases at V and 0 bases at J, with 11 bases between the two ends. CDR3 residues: CASSPGRDSGANVLTF. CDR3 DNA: TGTGCCAGCAGCCCCGGGCGGGACTCTGGGGCCAACGTCCTGACTTTC. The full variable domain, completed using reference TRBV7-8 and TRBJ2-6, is GAGVSQSPRYKVAKRGQDVALRCDPISGHVSLFWYQQALGQGPEFLTYFQNEAQLDKSGLPSDRFFAERPEGSVSTLKIQRTQQEDSAVYLCASSPGRDSGANVLTFGAGSRLTVL.

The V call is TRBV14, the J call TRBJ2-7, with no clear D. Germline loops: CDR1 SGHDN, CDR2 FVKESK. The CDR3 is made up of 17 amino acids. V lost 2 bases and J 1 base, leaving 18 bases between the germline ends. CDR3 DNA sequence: TGTGCCAGCAGCCAATCGACTTCTCCTGCCGCGTCCTACGAGCAGTACTTC. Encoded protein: CASSQSTSPAASYEQYF.

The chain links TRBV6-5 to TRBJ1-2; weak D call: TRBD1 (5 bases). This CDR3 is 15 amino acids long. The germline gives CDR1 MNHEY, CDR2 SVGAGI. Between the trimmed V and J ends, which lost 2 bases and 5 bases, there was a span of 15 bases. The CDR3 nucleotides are TGTGCCAGCAGTTACACTAACAGGCTACGGTATGGCTACACCTTC. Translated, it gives CASSYTNRLRYGYTF.

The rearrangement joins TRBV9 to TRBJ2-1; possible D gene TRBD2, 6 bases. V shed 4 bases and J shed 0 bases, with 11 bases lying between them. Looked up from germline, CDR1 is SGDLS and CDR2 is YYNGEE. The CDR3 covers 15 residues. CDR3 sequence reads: CASSRRVDSYNEQFF. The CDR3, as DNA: TGTGCCAGCAGCAGGAGGGTGGACTCCTACAATGAGCAGTTCTTC.

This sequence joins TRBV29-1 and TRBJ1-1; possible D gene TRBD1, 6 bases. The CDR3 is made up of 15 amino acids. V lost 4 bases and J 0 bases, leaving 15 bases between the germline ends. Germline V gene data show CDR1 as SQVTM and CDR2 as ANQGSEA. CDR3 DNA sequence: TGCAGCGTTGCCACAGGGAGAGGCGTGAACACTGAAGCTTTCTTT. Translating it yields CSVATGRGVNTEAFF.

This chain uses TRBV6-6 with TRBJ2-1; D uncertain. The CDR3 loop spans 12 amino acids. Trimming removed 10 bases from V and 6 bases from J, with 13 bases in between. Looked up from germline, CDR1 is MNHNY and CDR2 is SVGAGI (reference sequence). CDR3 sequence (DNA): TGTGCCACCTCGACCATAGTCAATGAGCAGTTCTTC. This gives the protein CATSTIVNEQFF.

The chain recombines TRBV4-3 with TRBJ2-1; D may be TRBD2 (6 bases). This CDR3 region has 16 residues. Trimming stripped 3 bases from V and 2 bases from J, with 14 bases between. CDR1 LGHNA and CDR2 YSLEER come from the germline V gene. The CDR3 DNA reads TGCGCCAGCAGCCAGCGTTCGACTAGGGCCTACAATGAGCAGTTCTTC. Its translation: CASSQRSTRAYNEQFF.

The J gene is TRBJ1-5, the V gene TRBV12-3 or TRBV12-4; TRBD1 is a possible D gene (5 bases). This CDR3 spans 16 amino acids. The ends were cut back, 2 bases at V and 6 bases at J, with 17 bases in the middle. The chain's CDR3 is CASSLSQGMASQPQHF. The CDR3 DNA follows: TGTGCCAGCAGTTTATCGCAGGGTATGGCTTCTCAGCCCCAGCATTTT.

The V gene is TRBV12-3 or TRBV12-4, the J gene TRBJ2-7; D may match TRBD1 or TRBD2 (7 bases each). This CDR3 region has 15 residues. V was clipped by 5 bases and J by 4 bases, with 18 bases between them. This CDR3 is CASSGSGGGQYEQYF. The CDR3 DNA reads TGTGCCAGCAGTGGGTCGGGCGGGGGACAGTACGAGCAGTACTTC.

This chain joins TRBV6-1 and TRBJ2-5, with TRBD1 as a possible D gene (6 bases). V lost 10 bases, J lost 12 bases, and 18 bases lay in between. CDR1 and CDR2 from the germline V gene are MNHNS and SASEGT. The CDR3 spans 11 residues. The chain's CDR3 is CATRGLMEEYF. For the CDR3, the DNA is TGTGCCACCAGGGGATTAATGGAGGAGTACTTC.

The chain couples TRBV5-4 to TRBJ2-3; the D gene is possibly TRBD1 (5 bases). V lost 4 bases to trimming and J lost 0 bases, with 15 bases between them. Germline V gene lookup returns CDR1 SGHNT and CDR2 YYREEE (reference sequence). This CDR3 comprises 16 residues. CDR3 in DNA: TGTGCCAGCAGCAACAGGAAACCCAAAAGCACAGATACGCAGTATTTT. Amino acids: CASSNRKPKSTDTQYF.

CDR3 region: CSVRRGGDSSGANVLTF. Written as DNA, the CDR3 is TGCAGCGTCCGCCGAGGAGGGGATAGCTCTGGGGCCAACGTCCTGACTTTC. The chain has TRBV29-1 and TRBJ2-6, with D perhaps TRBD2 (6 bases). The V end lost 6 bases, the J end lost 0 bases, and 18 bases lay between the germline ends. Germline V gene data show CDR1 as SQVTM and CDR2 as ANQGSEA. This CDR3 has 17 residues.

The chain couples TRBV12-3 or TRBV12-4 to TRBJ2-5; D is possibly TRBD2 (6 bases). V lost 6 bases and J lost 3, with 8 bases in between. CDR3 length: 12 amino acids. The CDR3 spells CASRGGEETQYF. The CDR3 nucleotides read TGTGCCAGCAGGGGAGGCGAAGAGACCCAGTACTTC.